This T cell receptor beta chain was sequenced for a study of cytomegalovirus exposure and HLA in healthy donors. Study as a whole: The 120 or so validation repertoires used the same platform as the roughly 610 first-cohort repertoires, a later analysis reported.

In regard to this clone: The antigen is undetermined.

Germline values: CDR1 MGHDK, CDR2 SYGVNS. The V and J ends lost 5 bases and 5 bases respectively, with 15 bases between them. This CDR3 is 15 amino acids long. General observations from the study: High sensitivity and specificity were reportedly achieved when the classifier diagnosed cytomegalovirus status. In the 120 validation repertoires, approximately 94% of cluster scores exceeded 0, per a later analysis.

It was the roughly 130-subject validation cohort, separate from the roughly 700-subject first cohort, to which the donors belonged. Clones were sequenced by immunoSEQ multiplex PCR, and TCRdb holds only the in-frame ones, with some missing. The profile shows a few hundred thousand clones, around 87% of them singletons. The TCR sequence derives from a young woman in good health and CMV-seronegative. Sequences were obtained from PBMCs. The V call is TRBV25-1, the J call TRBJ1-4; possible D gene TRBD1, 6 bases. This chain's CDR3 is CASSRAGALNEKLFF. The CDR3 nucleotides read TGTGCCAGCAGTCGTGCGGGGGCCCTCAATGAAAAACTGTTTTTT. The variable domain in full, completed from reference TRBV25-1 and TRBJ1-4, reads EADIYQTPRYLVIGTGKKITLECSQTMGHDKMYWYQQDPGMELHLIHYSYGVNSTEKGDLSSESTVSRIRTEHFPLTLESARPSHTSQYLCASSRAGALNEKLFFGSGTQLSVL.